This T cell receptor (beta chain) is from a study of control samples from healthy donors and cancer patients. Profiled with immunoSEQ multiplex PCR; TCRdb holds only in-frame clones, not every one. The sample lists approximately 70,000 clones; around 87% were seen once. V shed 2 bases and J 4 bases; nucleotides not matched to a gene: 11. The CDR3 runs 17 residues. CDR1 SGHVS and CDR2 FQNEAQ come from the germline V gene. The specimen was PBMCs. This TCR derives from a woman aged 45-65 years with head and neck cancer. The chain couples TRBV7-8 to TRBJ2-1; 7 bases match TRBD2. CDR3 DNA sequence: TGTGCCAGCAGCTTAAACCTAGCGGTAGGGGCTTACAATGAGCAGTTCTTC. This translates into CASSLNLAVGAYNEQFF.